This is a list of T cell receptor beta chains from one sample in a study of CD8 T cells in ankylosing spondylitis. TCRdb re-analysed the 5' RACE reads in MiXCR, keeping a single row per CDR3 protein. The data show about 750,000 distinct CDR3 sequences, roughly 19% seen once. The sequencing input was blood, either unsorted or a sorted T cell fraction (not recorded which). The receptors shown here come from a male donor with ankylosing spondylitis. The CDR3 runs from the conserved cysteine through the conserved F or W. Each record gives: clone size, D gene, V gene, J gene, CDR3 protein, CDR3 DNA. The D gene is left open where the match is weak. Not all rows give a size; the values are once, few, many and, for expanded clones, a class.

.	.	TRBV27	TRBJ2-3	CASRVSIHTDTQYF	TGTGCCAGCAGGGTGAGCATTCACACAGATACGCAGTATTTT
.	TRBD2	TRBV11-2	TRBJ2-4	CASSSRLAGAEIAKNIQYF	TGTGCCAGCAGCTCTCGACTAGCGGGAGCGGAAATAGCCAAAAACATTCAGTACTTC
.	.	TRBV6-5	TRBJ2-5	CASSYYSEQETQYF	TGTGCCAGCAGTTACTACAGCGAACAAGAGACCCAGTACTTC
.	.	TRBV7-2	TRBJ1-5	CASSYQGGQPQHF	TGTGCCAGCAGCTACCAGGGTGGGCAGCCCCAGCATTTT
few	.	TRBV12-3/TRBV12-4	TRBJ1-1	CASSLAGRARGTEAFF	TGTGCCAGCAGTTTAGCGGGGAGGGCACGAGGCACTGAAGCTTTCTTT
few	TRBD2	TRBV9	TRBJ2-1	CASSVGSGGTYNEQFF	TGTGCCAGCAGCGTAGGCAGCGGGGGGACCTACAATGAGCAGTTCTTC
few	TRBD2	TRBV29-1	TRBJ2-1	CSVEDSKRGGLDEQFF	TGCAGCGTTGAAGATAGTAAGCGGGGGGGCCTGGATGAGCAGTTCTTC
few	TRBD1	TRBV5-1	TRBJ1-1	CASSARQGLEAFF	TGCGCCAGCAGCGCTCGACAGGGTTTGGAGGCTTTCTTT
.	.	TRBV4-1	TRBJ2-5	CASSQETGRETQYF	TGCGCCAGCAGCCAAGAGACAGGGAGGGAGACCCAGTACTTC
.	.	TRBV10-3	TRBJ2-1	CAISERDPGRDEQFF	TGTGCCATCAGTGAGAGGGACCCCGGCCGGGATGAGCAGTTCTTC
.	TRBD1	TRBV7-8	TRBJ1-1	CASSPSSGQGAEAFF	TGTGCCAGCAGCCCTAGTTCCGGACAGGGCGCTGAAGCTTTCTTT
.	.	TRBV5-8	TRBJ2-2	CASRGGAGVNTGELFF	TGTGCCAGCAGAGGGGGCGCGGGGGTGAACACCGGGGAGCTGTTTTTT
.	.	TRBV19	TRBJ1-1	CASSYWVQGWTEAFF	TGTGCCAGTAGTTATTGGGTACAGGGCTGGACTGAAGCTTTCTTT
.	TRBD1	TRBV4-1	TRBJ2-3	CASSPGQGITDTQYF	TGCGCCAGCAGCCCGGGACAGGGGATCACAGATACGCAGTATTTT
.	.	TRBV6-2/TRBV6-3	TRBJ1-2	CASTGPPVYGYTF	TGTGCCAGCACCGGTCCGCCGGTCTACGGCTACACCTTC
.	TRBD1	TRBV28	TRBJ1-6	CASSFLIQGANSPLHF	TGTGCCAGCAGTTTTTTAATACAGGGGGCTAATTCACCCCTCCACTTT
few	TRBD2	TRBV4-2	TRBJ2-5	CASSRTSGARETQYF	TGTGCCAGCAGTCGGACTAGCGGGGCGCGGGAGACCCAGTACTTC
few	TRBD2	TRBV3-1	TRBJ2-1	CASSQDPAGALGSSYNEQFF	TGTGCCAGCAGCCAAGATCCCGCGGGAGCCCTCGGGAGCTCCTACAATGAGCAGTTCTTC
.	.	TRBV4-3	TRBJ2-3	CASSQEKPSGTNTQYF	TGCGCCAGCAGCCAAGAAAAACCCAGCGGTACCAATACGCAGTATTTT
.	TRBD1	TRBV3-1	TRBJ2-7	CASTGQGTTSYEQYF	TGTGCCAGCACCGGACAGGGGACTACTTCCTACGAGCAGTACTTC
.	.	TRBV20-1	TRBJ2-7	CSASLQGAYEQYF	TGCAGTGCTAGTCTGCAGGGAGCATACGAGCAGTACTTC
.	TRBD2	TRBV20-1	TRBJ2-1	CSARDSSGLAGIGEEQFF	TGCAGTGCTAGAGATTCCTCGGGACTAGCGGGGATAGGGGAGGAGCAGTTCTTC
.	.	TRBV7-9	TRBJ2-3	CASSLAWRRVTDTQYF	TGTGCCAGCAGCTTAGCGTGGAGGAGGGTTACAGATACGCAGTATTTT
few	.	TRBV29-1	TRBJ2-3	CSVVPGTDTQYF	TGCAGCGTTGTACCGGGGACAGATACGCAGTATTTT
few	TRBD1	TRBV5-1	TRBJ2-7	CASSTSGDSAYEQYF	TGCGCCAGCAGTACCTCCGGGGACAGCGCCTACGAGCAGTACTTC
few	.	TRBV20-1	TRBJ2-7	CSAIIPGQRRPYEQYF	TGCAGTGCTATCATTCCAGGACAGAGGCGTCCTTACGAGCAGTACTTC
.	.	TRBV10-3	TRBJ1-6	CAITPGDSPLHF	TGTGCCATCACCCCAGGGGATTCACCCCTCCACTTT
.	.	TRBV12-3/TRBV12-4	TRBJ1-2	CASSYERARYGYTF	TGTGCCAGCTCCTATGAAAGGGCCCGATATGGCTACACCTTC
.	TRBD2	TRBV29-1	TRBJ2-7	CSVEGLAEHSYEQYF	TGCAGCGTTGAAGGACTAGCGGAACACTCCTACGAGCAGTACTTC
few	TRBD2	TRBV12-3/TRBV12-4	TRBJ2-5	CASNPGLGETQYF	TGTGCCAGCAACCCGGGACTAGGAGAGACCCAGTACTTC
few	TRBD2	TRBV3-1	TRBJ2-1	CASSQGTSAEVDEQFF	TGTGCCAGCAGCCAAGGCACTAGCGCAGAGGTGGATGAGCAGTTCTTC
.	.	TRBV7-6	TRBJ2-7	CASRISPSRVSYEQYF	TGTGCCAGCAGAATATCACCATCCAGGGTATCCTACGAGCAGTACTTC
.	.	TRBV29-1	TRBJ2-7	CSVESSSRPYEQYF	TGCAGCGTTGAATCCTCTAGCCGCCCCTACGAGCAGTACTTC
many	TRBD1	TRBV7-2	TRBJ1-6	CASSFGDRGLGSPLHF	TGTGCCAGCAGCTTTGGCGACAGGGGGCTGGGTTCACCCCTCCACTTT
.	TRBD1	TRBV27	TRBJ2-4	CASSLRGPQGMGNIQYF	TGTGCCAGCAGTTTAAGGGGACCACAGGGGATGGGAAACATTCAGTACTTC
few	.	TRBV11-2	TRBJ1-1	CASRGDHGTEAFF	TGTGCCAGCAGGGGGGATCATGGCACTGAAGCTTTCTTT
.	.	TRBV4-1	TRBJ1-2	CASSQDYGTCQF	TGCGCCAGCAGCCAAGATTATGGGACATGTCAGTTC
.	TRBD2	TRBV20-1	TRBJ2-7	CSARDRWGGSYEQYF	TGCAGTGCTAGAGATCGATGGGGGGGTAGTTACGAGCAGTACTTC
.	.	TRBV6-2/TRBV6-3	TRBJ1-5	CASSYLAGQPQHF	TGTGCCAGCAGTTACCTCGCCGGTCAGCCCCAGCATTTT
.	TRBD1	TRBV24-1	TRBJ2-5	CATSDSGTGGETQYF	TGTGCCACCAGTGATTCGGGGACAGGGGGCGAGACCCAGTACTTC